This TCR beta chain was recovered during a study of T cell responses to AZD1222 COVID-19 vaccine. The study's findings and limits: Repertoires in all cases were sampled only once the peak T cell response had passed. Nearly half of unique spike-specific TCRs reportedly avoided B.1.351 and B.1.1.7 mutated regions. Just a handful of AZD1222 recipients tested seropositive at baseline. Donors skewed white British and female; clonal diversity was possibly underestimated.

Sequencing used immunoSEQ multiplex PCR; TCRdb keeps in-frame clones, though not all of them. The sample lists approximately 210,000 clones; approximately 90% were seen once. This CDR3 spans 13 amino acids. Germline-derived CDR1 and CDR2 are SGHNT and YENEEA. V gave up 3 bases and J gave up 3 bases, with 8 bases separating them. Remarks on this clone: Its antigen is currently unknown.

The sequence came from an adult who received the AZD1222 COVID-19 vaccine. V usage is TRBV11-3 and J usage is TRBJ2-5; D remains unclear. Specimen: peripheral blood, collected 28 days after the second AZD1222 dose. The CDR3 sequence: CASSFSAKETQYF. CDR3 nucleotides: TGTGCCAGCAGCTTCTCCGCAAAAGAGACCCAGTACTTC.